This T cell receptor (beta chain) was observed in a study of graft-versus-host responses after intestinal transplantation. Study-level points and caveats: Researchers found GvH clones in recipient marrow, and some showed up first in ileum or blood. Allografts carried high graft-versus-host to host-versus-graft clonal ratios in patients having graft-donor T cell macrochimerism.

Intraepithelial and lamina propria lymphocytes were freed from processed graft tissue. Profiling relied on immunoSEQ multiplex PCR, and the TCRdb table lists in-frame clones only, not all of them. The data hold about 9,100 clones, with 74% observed a single time. Germline V gene lookup returns CDR1 SGHAT and CDR2 FQNNGV. The CDR3 has 13 residues. The V gene lost 5 bases and the J gene lost 2 bases, with 10 bases spanning the gap. A word on this clone: Its specificity is unknown.

Sequences were derived from ileum tissue, sampled around 490 days after intestinal transplant. This sequence was found in a human patient who received an intestinal transplant, so some T cells may come from the graft donor. The chain uses TRBV11-2 and TRBJ2-7, with D unresolved. For the CDR3, the DNA is TGTGCCAGCAGCCCAGCCTTGGCCTACGAGCAGTACTTC. Residues: CASSPALAYEQYF.